What follows describes a single T cell receptor beta chain. The antigen is not known. Measured with immunoSEQ multiplex PCR; TCRdb has only the in-frame clones, and not every one. The sample holds about 9,200 clones, approximately 80% seen once. The data were obtained in a study of chemoradiotherapy in HPV16-positive cancers. Study-level results: Functional assays defining HPV-specific T cells used only a couple of HPV16-positive patients.

V lost 6 bases to trimming and J lost 0 bases, with 7 bases between them. Germline V gene data show CDR1 as SNHLY and CDR2 as FYNNEI. The CDR3 covers 13 residues. Sample collection was performed from a patient who underwent chemoradiotherapy. This TCR was sampled from a human donor with HPV-associated anogenital cancer. The chain combines TRBV2 with TRBJ2-3; D is unclear. The CDR3 protein is CASRWGSTDTQYF. As DNA, the CDR3 is TGTGCCAGCAGGTGGGGAAGCACAGATACGCAGTATTTT. Full variable domain (outside the CDR3, taken from reference TRBV2 and TRBJ2-3): EPEVTQTPSHQVTQMGQEVILRCVPISNHLYFYWYRQILGQKVEFLVSFYNNEISEKSEIFDDQFSVERPDGSNFTLKIRSTKLEDSAMYFCASRWGSTDTQYFGPGTRLTVL.